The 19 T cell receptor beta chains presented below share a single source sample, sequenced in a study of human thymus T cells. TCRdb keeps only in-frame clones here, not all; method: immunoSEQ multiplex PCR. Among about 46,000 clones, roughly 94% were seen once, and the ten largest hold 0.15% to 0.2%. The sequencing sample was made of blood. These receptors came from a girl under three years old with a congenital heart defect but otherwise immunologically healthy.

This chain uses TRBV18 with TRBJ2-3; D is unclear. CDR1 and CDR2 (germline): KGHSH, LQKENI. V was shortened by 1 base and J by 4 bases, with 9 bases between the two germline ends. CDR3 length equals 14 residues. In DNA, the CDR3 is TGTGCCAGCTCACCACACCCCTCGCCAGATACGCAGTATTTT. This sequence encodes CASSPHPSPDTQYF.

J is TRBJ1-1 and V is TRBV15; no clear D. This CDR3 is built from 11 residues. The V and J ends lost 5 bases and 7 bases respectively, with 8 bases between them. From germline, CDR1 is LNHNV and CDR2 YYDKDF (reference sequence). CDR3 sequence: CATSGYSEAFF. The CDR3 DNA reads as TGTGCCACCAGCGGGTACAGTGAAGCTTTCTTT.

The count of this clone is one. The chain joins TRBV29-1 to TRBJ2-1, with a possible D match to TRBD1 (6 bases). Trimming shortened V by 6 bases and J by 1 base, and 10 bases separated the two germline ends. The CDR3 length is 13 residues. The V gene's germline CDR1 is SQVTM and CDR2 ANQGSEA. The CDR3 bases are TGCAGCGTAACTAGGGGGTCCTACAATGAGCAGTTCTTC. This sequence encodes CSVTRGSYNEQFF.

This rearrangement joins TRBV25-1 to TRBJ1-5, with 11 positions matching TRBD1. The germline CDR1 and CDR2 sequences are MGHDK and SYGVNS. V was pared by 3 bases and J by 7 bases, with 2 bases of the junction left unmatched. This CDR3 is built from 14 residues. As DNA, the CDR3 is TGTGCCAGCAGTGAGGGGGACAGGGGGCAGCCCCAGCATTTT. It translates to CASSEGDRGQPQHF.

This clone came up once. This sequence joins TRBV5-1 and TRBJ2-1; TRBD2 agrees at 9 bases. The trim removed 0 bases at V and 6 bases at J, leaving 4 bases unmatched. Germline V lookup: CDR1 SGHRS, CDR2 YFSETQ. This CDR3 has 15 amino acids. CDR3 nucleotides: TGCGCCAGCAGCTTGGGGACTAGCGTCGGCAATGAGCAGTTCTTC. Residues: CASSLGTSVGNEQFF. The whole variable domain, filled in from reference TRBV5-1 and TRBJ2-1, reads KAGVTQTPRYLIKTRGQQVTLSCSPISGHRSVSWYQQTPGQGLQFLFEYFSETQRNKGNFPGRFSGRQFSNSRSEMNVSTLELGDSALYLCASSLGTSVGNEQFFGPGTRLTVL.

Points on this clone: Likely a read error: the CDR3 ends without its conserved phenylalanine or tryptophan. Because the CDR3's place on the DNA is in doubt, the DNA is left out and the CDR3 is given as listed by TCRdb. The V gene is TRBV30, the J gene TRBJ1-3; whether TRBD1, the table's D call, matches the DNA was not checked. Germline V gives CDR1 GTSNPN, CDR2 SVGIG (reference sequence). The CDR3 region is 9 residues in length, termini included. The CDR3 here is CAWSVGQRL.

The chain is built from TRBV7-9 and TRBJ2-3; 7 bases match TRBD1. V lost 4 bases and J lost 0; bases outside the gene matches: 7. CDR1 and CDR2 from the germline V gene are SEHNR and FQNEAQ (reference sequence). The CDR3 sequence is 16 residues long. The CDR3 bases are TGTGCCAGCAGCTCAACTCCGGGACAGAGCACAGATACGCAGTATTTT. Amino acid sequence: CASSSTPGQSTDTQYF.

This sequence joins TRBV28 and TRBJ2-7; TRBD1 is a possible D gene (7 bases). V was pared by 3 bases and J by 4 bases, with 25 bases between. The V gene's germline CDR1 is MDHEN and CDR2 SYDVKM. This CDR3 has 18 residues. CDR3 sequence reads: CASSLAWADRDSLYEQYF. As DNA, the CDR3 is TGTGCCAGCAGTTTGGCCTGGGCAGACAGGGACTCCCTTTACGAGCAGTACTTC.

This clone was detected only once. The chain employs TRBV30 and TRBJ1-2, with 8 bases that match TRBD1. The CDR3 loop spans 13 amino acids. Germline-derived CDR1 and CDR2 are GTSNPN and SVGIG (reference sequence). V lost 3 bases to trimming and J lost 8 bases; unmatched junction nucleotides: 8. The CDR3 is CAWSPDRGYGYTF. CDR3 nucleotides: TGTGCCTGGAGCCCCGACAGGGGCTACGGCTACACCTTC.

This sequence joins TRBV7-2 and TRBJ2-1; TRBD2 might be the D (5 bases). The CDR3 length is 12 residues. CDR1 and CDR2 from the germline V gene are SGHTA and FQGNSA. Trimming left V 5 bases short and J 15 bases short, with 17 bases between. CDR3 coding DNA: TGTGCCAGCAGCCCCGGAACTAGTCGAGGGTTCTTC. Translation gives CASSPGTSRGFF.

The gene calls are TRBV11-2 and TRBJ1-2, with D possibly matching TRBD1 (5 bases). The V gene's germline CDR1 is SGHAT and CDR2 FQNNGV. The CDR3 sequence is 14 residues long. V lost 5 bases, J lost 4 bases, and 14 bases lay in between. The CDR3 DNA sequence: TGTGCCAGCAGCCCAGGTCCGACAGCCTATGGCTACACCTTC. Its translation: CASSPGPTAYGYTF.

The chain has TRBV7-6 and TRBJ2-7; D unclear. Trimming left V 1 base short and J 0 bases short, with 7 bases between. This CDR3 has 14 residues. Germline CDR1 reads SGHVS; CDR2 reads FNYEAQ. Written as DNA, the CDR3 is TGTGCCAGCAGCTTAGGTCCAAGCTCCTACGAGCAGTACTTC. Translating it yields CASSLGPSSYEQYF.

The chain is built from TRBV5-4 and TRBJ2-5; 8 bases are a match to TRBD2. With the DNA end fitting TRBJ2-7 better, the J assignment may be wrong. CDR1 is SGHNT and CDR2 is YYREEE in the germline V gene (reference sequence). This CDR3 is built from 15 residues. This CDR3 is CASSLEAGVRYEQYF. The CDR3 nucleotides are TGTGCCAGCAGCTTGGAAGCGGGAGTGAGGTACGAGCAGTACTTC.

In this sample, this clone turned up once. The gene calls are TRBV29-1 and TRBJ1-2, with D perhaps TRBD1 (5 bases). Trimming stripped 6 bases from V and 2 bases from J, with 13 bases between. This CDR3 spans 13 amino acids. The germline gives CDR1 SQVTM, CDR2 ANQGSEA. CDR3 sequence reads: CSVNLGGNYGYTF. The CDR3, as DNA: TGCAGCGTCAACCTGGGGGGGAACTATGGCTACACCTTC.

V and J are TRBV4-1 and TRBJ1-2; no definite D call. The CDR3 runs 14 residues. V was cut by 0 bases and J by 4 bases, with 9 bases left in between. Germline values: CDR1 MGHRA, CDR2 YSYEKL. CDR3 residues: CASSQDLGGYGYTF. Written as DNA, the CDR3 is TGCGCCAGCAGCCAAGATCTGGGAGGCTATGGCTACACCTTC.

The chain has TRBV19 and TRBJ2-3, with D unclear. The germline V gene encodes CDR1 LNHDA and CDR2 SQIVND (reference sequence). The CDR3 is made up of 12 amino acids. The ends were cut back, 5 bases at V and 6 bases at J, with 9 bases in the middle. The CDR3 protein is CASSPSSDTQYF. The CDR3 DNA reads TGTGCCAGTAGTCCTTCTTCGGATACGCAGTATTTT.

DNA of the CDR3: TGTGCCAGCAGCGTACGGGGGACTAGCCTCTCCTACAATGAGCAGTTCTTC. This sequence encodes CASSVRGTSLSYNEQFF. This sequence joins TRBV9 and TRBJ2-1; 9 bases are a match to TRBD2. The CDR3 extends over 17 amino acids. Germline V CDR1 and CDR2: SGDLS, YYNGEE. V shed 1 base, J shed 0 bases, and the junction held 5 bases outside the gene matches.

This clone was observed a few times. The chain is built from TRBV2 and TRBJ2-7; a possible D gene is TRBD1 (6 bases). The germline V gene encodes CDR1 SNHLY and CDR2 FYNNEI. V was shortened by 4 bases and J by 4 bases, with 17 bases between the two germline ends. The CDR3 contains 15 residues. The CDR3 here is CASSVQQGKGYEQYF. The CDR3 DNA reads TGTGCCAGCAGTGTCCAACAGGGAAAGGGGTACGAGCAGTACTTC. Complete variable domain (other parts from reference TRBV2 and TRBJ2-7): EPEVTQTPSHQVTQMGQEVILRCVPISNHLYFYWYRQILGQKVEFLVSFYNNEISEKSEIFDDQFSVERPDGSNFTLKIRSTKLEDSAMYFCASSVQQGKGYEQYFGPGTRLTVT.

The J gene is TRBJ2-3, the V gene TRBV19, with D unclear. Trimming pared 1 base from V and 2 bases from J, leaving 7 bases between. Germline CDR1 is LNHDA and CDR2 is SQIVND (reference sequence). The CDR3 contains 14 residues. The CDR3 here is CASSIAGLTDTQYF. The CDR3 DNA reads TGTGCCAGTAGTATAGCGGGTCTCACAGATACGCAGTATTTT.